Following are 21 T cell receptor beta chains from one sample sequenced in a study of blood T cell repertoires in COVID-19. The table came from immunoSEQ multiplex PCR; TCRdb's copy has only in-frame clones and leaves some out. The sample lists approximately 450,000 clones; more than 85% were seen once. The sequenced material came from peripheral blood. The receptors were sampled from a woman in her thirties with acute or convalescent COVID-19.

This chain links TRBV18 with TRBJ1-2; TRBD1 matches at 8 bases. Germline V gives CDR1 KGHSH, CDR2 LQKENI. There are 16 residues in the CDR3. With 0 bases clipped from V and 0 bases from J, the junction kept 3 bases outside the gene matches. The CDR3, as DNA: TGTGCCAGCTCACCACCAGGGGACAGGCCTAACTATGGCTACACCTTC. Translated: CASSPPGDRPNYGYTF.

The CDR3: CASSQGDRVGDTQYF. The CDR3 DNA reads TGCGCCAGCAGCCAAGGAGACAGGGTCGGGGATACGCAGTATTTT. This chain joins TRBV4-1 and TRBJ2-3; TRBD1 matches 7 bases. V shed 1 base and J 6 bases; nucleotides not matched to a gene: 7. Germline V lookup: CDR1 MGHRA, CDR2 YSYEKL. The CDR3 is made up of 15 amino acids.

In DNA form, the CDR3 reads TGTGCCAGCAGTTTAGATTCTATAGGGACAGGGGTTTCACCCCTCCACTTT. This translates into CASSLDSIGTGVSPLHF. The V and J genes are TRBV27 and TRBJ1-6; 10 bases align to TRBD1. This CDR3 region has 17 residues. The V and J ends lost 2 bases and 9 bases, in that order; junction bases with no gene match: 10. Germline CDR1 is MNHEY and CDR2 is SMNVEV (reference sequence).

This clone was recorded a few times. The chain carries TRBV6-5 and TRBJ1-1; D is ambiguous. Germline V gives CDR1 MNHEY, CDR2 SVGAGI. This CDR3 has 13 residues. The germline V and J ends were trimmed by 3 bases and 5 bases, with 10 bases remaining between them. The CDR3 DNA sequence: TGTGCCAGCAGTTATTCGGAGGTTACTGAAGCTTTCTTT. It specifies CASSYSEVTEAFF.

This chain links TRBV19 with TRBJ2-3, with 12 bases matching TRBD2. There are 16 residues in the CDR3. The germline gives CDR1 LNHDA, CDR2 SQIVND (reference sequence). V shed 5 bases, J shed 2 bases, and the junction held 5 bases outside the gene matches. Written as DNA, the CDR3 is TGTGCCAGTAGTTCACTAGCGGGGGGCCTCACAGATACGCAGTATTTT. It is translated as CASSSLAGGLTDTQYF.

V gene TRBV24-1 combines with J gene TRBJ1-1, with TRBD1 matching 7 bases. CDR3 length: 16 residues. Germline CDR1 reads KGHDR; CDR2 reads SFDVKD. J lost 10 bases, V lost 8 bases, and 21 bases had no gene match. This CDR3 reads CATISKSDRRSQGAFF. In DNA form, the CDR3 reads TGTGCCACCATCTCGAAATCGGACAGGCGTTCTCAAGGAGCTTTCTTT.

The chain combines TRBV7-9 with TRBJ1-4; no reliable D call. CDR1 and CDR2 from the germline V gene are SEHNR and FQNEAQ (reference sequence). V was trimmed by 1 base and J by 4 bases, leaving 7 bases between them. This CDR3 region has 14 residues. The CDR3 nucleotides read TGTGCCAGCAGCTTAGTACGGTATAATGAAAAACTGTTTTTT. This encodes CASSLVRYNEKLFF. The complete variable domain, with remaining parts taken from reference TRBV7-9 and TRBJ1-4, reads DTGVSQNPRHKITKRGQNVTFRCDPISEHNRLYWYRQTLGQGPEFLTYFQNEAQLEKSRLLSDRFSAERPKGSFSTLEIQRTEQGDSAMYLCASSLVRYNEKLFFGSGTQLSVL.

This clone occurred a few times. This sequence joins TRBV5-1 and TRBJ1-2; 7 nucleotides match TRBD1. The CDR3 has 14 amino acids. Trimming at V came to 4 bases and at J to 4 bases, leaving 7 bases not matched to a gene. The germline V gene encodes CDR1 SGHRS and CDR2 YFSETQ. CDR3 amino acids: CASSLRQGGYGYTF. The CDR3 DNA reads as TGCGCCAGCAGCCTACGACAGGGAGGCTATGGCTACACCTTC.

V usage is TRBV4-1 and J usage is TRBJ1-5; 7 nucleotides line up with TRBD1. The CDR3 covers 16 residues. V shed 4 bases and J 3 bases; nucleotides not matched to a gene: 9. Looked up from germline, CDR1 is MGHRA and CDR2 is YSYEKL. CDR3 sequence: CASSLIQGPHNQPQHF. The CDR3 bases are TGCGCCAGCAGCCTGATACAGGGGCCACACAATCAGCCCCAGCATTTT.

This clone was counted a single time. V is TRBV11-3 and J is TRBJ2-5; TRBD2 aligns across 13 bases. The CDR3 length is 15 residues. The germline CDR1 and CDR2 sequences are SGHNT and YENEEA. The CDR3 loop reads CATRGTSGDQETQYF. CDR3 sequence (DNA): TGTGCAACGAGGGGGACTAGCGGGGATCAAGAGACCCAGTACTTC.

The rearrangement joins TRBV30 to TRBJ1-6; possibly TRBD1 for D (6 bases). In germline, CDR1 is GTSNPN, CDR2 SVGIG (reference sequence). V gave up 3 bases and J gave up 7 bases, with 13 bases separating them. This CDR3 is 14 amino acids long. In DNA, the CDR3 is TGTGCCTGGAGGGAATGGACAGAGAATTCACCCCTCCACTTT. Protein: CAWREWTENSPLHF.

V and J are TRBV4-1 and TRBJ2-1; a possible D gene is TRBD2 (5 bases). V dropped 3 bases and J dropped 8 bases, with 11 bases sitting between them. The germline V gene encodes CDR1 MGHRA and CDR2 YSYEKL. The CDR3 has 13 amino acids. As DNA, the CDR3 is TGCGCCAGCAGCCATCTAATAGCGCATGAGCAGTTCTTC. Its protein product is CASSHLIAHEQFF.

The chain combines TRBV28 with TRBJ2-7, with 8 bases matching TRBD1. This CDR3 has 13 amino acids. Germline CDR1 reads MDHEN; CDR2 reads SYDVKM. Germline trimming cut 4 bases from V and 4 bases from J; bases unmatched to any gene: 3. The CDR3 nucleotides read TGTGCCAGCAGTTCGACAGGGGTGTACGAGCAGTACTTC. The encoded protein is CASSSTGVYEQYF.

V and J are TRBV30 and TRBJ1-2; 10 bases align to TRBD1. The CDR3 has 16 amino acids. Unmatched junction bases numbered 15, after V lost 4 bases and J lost 7 bases. The V gene's germline CDR1 is GTSNPN and CDR2 SVGIG (reference sequence). CDR3 nucleotides: TGTGCCTGGACCGCTGCCCCGGGACAGGGGATCCGTGGCTACACCTTC. It is translated as CAWTAAPGQGIRGYTF.

The chain is built from TRBV12-3 or TRBV12-4 and TRBJ1-3, with D hard to call. Trimming took off 3 bases at V and 7 bases at J, with 10 bases between the two ends. The CDR3 spans 13 residues. The CDR3 coding sequence is TGTGCCAGCAGTTTGGTCGAGGGTAACACCATATATTTT. This sequence encodes CASSLVEGNTIYF.

The J gene is TRBJ1-5, the V gene TRBV2; TRBD1 might be the D (5 bases). Trimming took off 6 bases at V and 4 bases at J, with 13 bases between the two ends. This CDR3 has 14 amino acids. CDR1 SNHLY and CDR2 FYNNEI come from the germline V gene. CDR3 sequence (DNA): TGTGCCAGCAGGTTGGAGGGGATAAATCAGCCCCAGCATTTT. As protein: CASRLEGINQPQHF.

The rearrangement links TRBV9 to TRBJ2-1; D is unclear. Trimming removed 3 bases at V and 8 bases at J, with 18 bases between. The CDR3 is 15 amino acids. From germline, CDR1 is SGDLS and CDR2 YYNGEE. CDR3 sequence: CASSGMPPETHEQFF. The CDR3 DNA reads TGTGCCAGCAGCGGCATGCCACCGGAGACCCATGAGCAGTTCTTC.

The J gene is TRBJ2-5, the V gene TRBV3-1 (or the pseudogene TRBV3-2); 8 bases are a match to TRBD2. The ends lost 1 base at V and 13 bases at J; junction bases unmatched: 2. In germline, CDR1 is LGHDT, CDR2 YNNKEL (reference sequence). The CDR3 covers 11 residues. The CDR3 bases are TGTGCCAGCAGCCAAGTCGGGGGGGCGTACTTC. It codes for CASSQVGGAYF.

The rearrangement uses TRBV2 and TRBJ2-3; 15 bases fit TRBD2. V lost 6 bases to trimming and J lost 8 bases; unmatched junction nucleotides: 3. The CDR3 is 14 amino acids. Germline V gene sequence: CDR1 SNHLY, CDR2 FYNNEI. The CDR3 loop reads CASRPGLAGGTQYF. The CDR3, as DNA: TGTGCCAGCAGGCCGGGACTAGCGGGGGGTACGCAGTATTTT. The variable domain in full, with the rest retrieved from reference TRBV2 and TRBJ2-3, is EPEVTQTPSHQVTQMGQEVILRCVPISNHLYFYWYRQILGQKVEFLVSFYNNEISEKSEIFDDQFSVERPDGSNFTLKIRSTKLEDSAMYFCASRPGLAGGTQYFGPGTRLTVL.

This chain joins TRBV11-1 and TRBJ2-1; TRBD2 matches 7 bases. The germline V gene encodes CDR1 SGHAT and CDR2 FQDESV (reference sequence). J gave up 4 bases and V 5 bases, and 11 bases lay outside the gene matches. The CDR3 contains 16 residues. The CDR3 region is CASSAPMRGGYNEQFF. CDR3 sequence (DNA): TGTGCCAGCAGCGCCCCCATGCGCGGGGGTTACAATGAGCAGTTCTTC. The full variable domain, in which reference TRBV11-1 and TRBJ2-1 provide the parts outside the CDR3, is EAEVAQSPRYKITEKSQAVAFWCDPISGHATLYWYRQILGQGPELLVQFQDESVVDDSQLPKDRFSAERLKGVDSTLKIQPAELGDSAMYLCASSAPMRGGYNEQFFGPGTRLTVL.

The rearrangement links TRBV15 to TRBJ2-1, with 9 nucleotides matching TRBD2. CDR1 and CDR2 from the germline V gene are LNHNV and YYDKDF (reference sequence). Losses at the gene ends were 1 base for V and 4 bases for J; bases not matched to a gene: 5. The CDR3 consists of 16 residues. The CDR3 here is CATSRGGTSRYNEQFF. The CDR3 coding sequence is TGTGCCACCAGCAGAGGAGGGACTAGCCGTTACAATGAGCAGTTCTTC.